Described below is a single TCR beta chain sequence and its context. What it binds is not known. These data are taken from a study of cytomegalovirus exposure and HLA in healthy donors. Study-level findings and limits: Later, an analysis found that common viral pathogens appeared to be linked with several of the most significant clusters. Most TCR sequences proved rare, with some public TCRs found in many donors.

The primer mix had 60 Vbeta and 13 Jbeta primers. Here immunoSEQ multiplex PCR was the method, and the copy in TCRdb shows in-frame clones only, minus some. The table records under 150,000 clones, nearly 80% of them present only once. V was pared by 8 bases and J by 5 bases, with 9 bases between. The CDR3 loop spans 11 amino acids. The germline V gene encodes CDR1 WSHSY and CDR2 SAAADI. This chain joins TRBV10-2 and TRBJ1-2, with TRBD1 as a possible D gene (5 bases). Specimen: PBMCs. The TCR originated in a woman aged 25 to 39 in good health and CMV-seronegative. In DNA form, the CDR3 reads TGCGCCAGCGGGGGGGGGTATGGCTACACCTTC. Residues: CASGGGYGYTF.